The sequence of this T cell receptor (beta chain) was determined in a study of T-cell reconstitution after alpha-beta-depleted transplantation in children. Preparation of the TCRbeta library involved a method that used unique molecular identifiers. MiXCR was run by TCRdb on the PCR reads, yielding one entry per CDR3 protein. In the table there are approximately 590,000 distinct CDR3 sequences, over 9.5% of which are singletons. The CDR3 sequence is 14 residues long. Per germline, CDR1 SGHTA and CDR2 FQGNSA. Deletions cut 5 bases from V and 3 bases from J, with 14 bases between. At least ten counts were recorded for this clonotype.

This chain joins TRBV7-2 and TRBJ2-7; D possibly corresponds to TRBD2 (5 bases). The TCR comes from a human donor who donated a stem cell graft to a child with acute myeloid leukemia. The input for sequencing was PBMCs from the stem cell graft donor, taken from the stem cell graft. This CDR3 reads CASSLRGQVYEQYF. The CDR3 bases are TGTGCCAGCAGCCTCCGAGGGCAGGTCTACGAGCAGTACTTC.